This TCR beta chain was sequenced for a study of cytomegalovirus exposure and HLA in healthy donors. Trimming left V 1 base short and J 2 bases short, with 13 bases between. CDR3 length: 16 residues. Per germline, CDR1 MGHDK and CDR2 SYGVNS. The primer mix had 60 Vbeta and 13 Jbeta primers. Sequenced by immunoSEQ multiplex PCR; TCRdb stores in-frame clones only, minus some. The table has fewer than 200,000 clones, approximately 71% seen once; the top ten hold around 4.9%. Study results and limitations: The classifier, whose performance was assessed in both the original and validation cohorts, reportedly diagnosed cytomegalovirus status with high specificity and sensitivity. Later analysis showed TCR association rates varying by HLA locus, highest for DRB1 and lowest for HLA-C. A later analysis reportedly found that, within productive TCRs, an Asian-associated ancestry cluster had fewer N-insertions than the mean observed across the roughly 670 donors.

This clone was detected only a few times. Antigen: not known. This TCR derives from a male donor in good health and CMV-seronegative. This chain links TRBV25-1 with TRBJ2-3, with a possible D match to TRBD2 (5 bases). The sequenced sample consisted of PBMCs. As DNA, the CDR3 is TGTGCCAGCAGTGAATTGACTAACGCTTCCACAGATACGCAGTATTTT. Translated, it gives CASSELTNASTDTQYF.